The 21 T cell receptor beta chains in this list originate from one sample, sequenced in a study of control samples from healthy donors and cancer patients. Clones were sequenced by immunoSEQ multiplex PCR, and TCRdb holds only the in-frame ones, with some missing. The sample consists of fewer than 200,000 clones, approximately 90% of them appearing once. The sequenced sample consisted of blood. All receptors derive from a man aged 25-45 years in good health.

The rearrangement joins TRBV7-6 to TRBJ2-7, with D uncertain. The CDR3 consists of 15 residues. V lost 4 bases and J 3 bases, leaving 16 bases between the germline ends. Per germline, CDR1 SGHVS and CDR2 FNYEAQ. The CDR3 nucleotides read TGTGCCAGCAGCTCCAAAACGGGCCCCCACTACGAGCAGTACTTC. Its protein product is CASSSKTGPHYEQYF. Filled out from reference TRBV7-6 and TRBJ2-7, the complete variable domain reads GAGVSQSPRYKVTKRGQDVALRCDPISGHVSLYWYRQALGQGPEFLTYFNYEAQQDKSGLPNDRFSAERPEGSISTLTIQRTEQRDSAMYRCASSSKTGPHYEQYFGPGTRLTVT.

The gene calls are TRBV6-1 and TRBJ1-4; a weak D match, TRBD1 (5 bases). Germline V CDR1 and CDR2: MNHNS, SASEGT. V lost 2 bases, J lost 4 bases, and 14 bases lay in between. The CDR3 covers 16 residues. CDR3 sequence: CASSEYGGGSNEKLFF. The CDR3 DNA is TGTGCCAGCAGTGAATACGGCGGGGGTAGTAATGAAAAACTGTTTTTT.

The chain has TRBV2 and TRBJ1-5; no firm D call. CDR1 and CDR2 from the germline V gene are SNHLY and FYNNEI. The CDR3 is made up of 14 amino acids. Trimming took 3 bases from V and 2 from J, leaving 8 bases between them. This CDR3 reads CASSEIVGNQPQHF. The CDR3 coding sequence is TGTGCCAGCAGTGAGATTGTGGGCAATCAGCCCCAGCATTTT.

A single count supports this clone. The V gene is TRBV7-9, the J gene TRBJ2-7; the D gene is possibly TRBD2 (5 bases). V was shortened by 5 bases and J by 2 bases, with 16 bases between the two germline ends. Germline values: CDR1 SEHNR, CDR2 FQNEAQ (reference sequence). CDR3 length: 15 residues. The CDR3 nucleotides read TGTGCCAGCAGCGAAGGGCTCGGGGTTACCTACGAGCAGTACTTC. It is translated as CASSEGLGVTYEQYF.

This clone appeared a single time. The chain joins TRBV6-6 to TRBJ2-1; 10 nucleotides match TRBD1. The CDR3 contains 15 residues. Germline-derived CDR1 and CDR2 are MNHNY and SVGAGI (reference sequence). After removal of 0 bases from V and 8 bases from J, the junction contained 4 bases not matched to a gene. CDR3 sequence: CASSYSRQGADEQFF. CDR3 DNA sequence: TGTGCCAGCAGTTACTCACGACAGGGGGCCGATGAGCAGTTCTTC.

The chain carries TRBV7-9 and TRBJ2-1; the D is unclear. V lost 1 base, J lost 6 bases, and 4 bases lay in between. The CDR3 extends over 12 amino acids. The germline V gene encodes CDR1 SEHNR and CDR2 FQNEAQ (reference sequence). The chain's CDR3 is CASSLEVNEQFF. The CDR3 DNA follows: TGTGCCAGCAGCTTAGAGGTCAATGAGCAGTTCTTC. Combining the CDR3 with reference TRBV7-9 and TRBJ2-1 gives the whole variable domain DTGVSQNPRHKITKRGQNVTFRCDPISEHNRLYWYRQTLGQGPEFLTYFQNEAQLEKSRLLSDRFSAERPKGSFSTLEIQRTEQGDSAMYLCASSLEVNEQFFGPGTRLTVL.

This clone was seen just once. This chain joins TRBV3-1 (or the pseudogene TRBV3-2) and TRBJ2-7; 8 positions agree with TRBD1. Trimming at V came to 5 bases and at J to 3 bases, leaving 9 bases not matched to a gene. Germline V gene lookup returns CDR1 LGHDT and CDR2 YNNKEL (reference sequence). The CDR3 has 15 amino acids. The CDR3 DNA reads as TGTGCCAGCAGCTTCGGACAGGGCGGCAGCTACGAGCAGTACTTC. Amino acid sequence: CASSFGQGGSYEQYF.

The gene calls are TRBV27 and TRBJ1-2; D gene unclear. In germline, CDR1 is MNHEY, CDR2 SMNVEV (reference sequence). CDR3 length: 14 amino acids. V dropped 4 bases and J dropped 0 bases, with 9 bases sitting between them. CDR3 nucleotides: TGTGCCAGCAGTTCCCAGGCAGCTAACTATGGCTACACCTTC. It specifies CASSSQAANYGYTF.

The chain carries TRBV7-9 and TRBJ2-2, with D maybe TRBD1 (5 bases). The germline V gene has CDR1 SEHNR and CDR2 FQNEAQ (reference sequence). The CDR3 contains 14 residues. V lost 6 bases, J lost 1 base, and 9 bases lay in between. The CDR3, as DNA: TGTGCCAGCAGTCCCGGACAGAACACCGGGGAGCTGTTTTTT. As protein: CASSPGQNTGELFF.

This chain joins TRBV2 and TRBJ2-6; D remains unclear. CDR3 length: 15 residues. The V gene's germline CDR1 is SNHLY and CDR2 FYNNEI. V was cut by 4 bases and J by 0 bases, with 7 bases left in between. This chain's CDR3 is CASSGGPSGANVLTF. For the CDR3, the DNA is TGTGCCAGCAGTGGGGGTCCCTCTGGGGCCAACGTCCTGACTTTC.

The chain carries TRBV5-4 and TRBJ2-1; TRBD2 aligns across 9 bases. Trimming cost V 5 bases and J 4 bases; bases outside gene matches: 10. From germline, CDR1 is SGHNT and CDR2 YYREEE (reference sequence). The length of the CDR3 is 16 residues. The CDR3 sequence: CASSSTGTSPYNEQFF. CDR3 DNA: TGTGCCAGCAGTTCTACCGGGACTAGCCCTTACAATGAGCAGTTCTTC. The full variable domain, with the rest looked up from reference TRBV5-4 and TRBJ2-1, is ETGVTQSPTHLIKTRGQQVTLRCSSQSGHNTVSWYQQALGQGPQFIFQYYREEENGRGNFPPRFSGLQFPNYSSELNVNALELDDSALYLCASSSTGTSPYNEQFFGPGTRLTVL.

This clone appeared once. The chain uses TRBV19 and TRBJ2-4, with 7 bases fitting TRBD2. V was pared by 3 bases and J by 3 bases, with 5 bases of the junction left unmatched. The CDR3 runs 15 residues. The germline V gene has CDR1 LNHDA and CDR2 SQIVND (reference sequence). CDR3 protein: CASSIGGGNKNIQYF. Here the CDR3 DNA reads TGTGCCAGTAGTATCGGGGGAGGGAACAAAAACATTCAGTACTTC.

The V call is TRBV10-3, the J call TRBJ2-3, with 9 bases matching TRBD2. V shed 6 bases, J shed 3 bases, and the junction held 10 bases outside the gene matches. CDR1 is ENHRY, CDR2 SYGVKD, per germline. The CDR3 sequence is 16 residues long. The chain's CDR3 is CAISDPAGGMTDTQYF. The CDR3 DNA reads TGTGCCATCAGCGACCCGGCGGGGGGGATGACAGATACGCAGTATTTT.

The V gene is TRBV23-1, the J gene TRBJ1-3, with 7 bases aligning to TRBD1. TRBV23-1 is an ORF for which the function is uncertain. The junction had 2 bases not matched to a gene; V was cut back by 2 bases and J by 4 bases. The CDR3 runs 14 residues. CDR3 loop: CASSQRTGGNTIYF. The CDR3 DNA sequence: TGCGCCAGCAGTCAACGGACAGGAGGAAACACCATATATTTT.

In DNA, the CDR3 is TGTGCCATCAGTGAGTCGATCTCTGGTGAGCAGTTCTTC. Its protein is CAISESISGEQFF. The chain uses TRBV10-3 and TRBJ2-1; D is uncertain. The CDR3 consists of 13 residues. Germline V gene data show CDR1 as ENHRY and CDR2 as SYGVKD. Deletions cut 0 bases from V and 9 bases from J, with 9 bases between.

The V and J genes are TRBV7-9 and TRBJ2-2; D remains ambiguous. Trimming left V 8 bases short and J 4 bases short, with 8 bases between. In germline, CDR1 is SEHNR, CDR2 FQNEAQ (reference sequence). The CDR3 contains 12 residues. The CDR3 sequence is CASSQRTGELFF. CDR3 nucleotides: TGTGCCAGCTCCCAGCGCACCGGGGAGCTGTTTTTT.

This chain connects TRBV3-1 (or the pseudogene TRBV3-2) to TRBJ1-2; D ambiguous. The length of the CDR3 is 18 residues. Germline CDR1 reads LGHDT; CDR2 reads YNNKEL (reference sequence). The V gene lost 4 bases and the J gene lost 3 bases, with 24 bases spanning the gap. For the CDR3, the DNA is TGTGCCAGCAGCCCCCTAGGTCAGGACCCTCACGGAGACTATGGCTACACCTTC. The encoded protein is CASSPLGQDPHGDYGYTF.

The chain employs TRBV19 and TRBJ1-5; 7 positions agree with TRBD1. V was pared by 3 bases and J by 2 bases, with 1 base of the junction left unmatched. There are 14 residues in the CDR3. Germline-derived CDR1 and CDR2 are LNHDA and SQIVND (reference sequence). The CDR3: CASSIGTGNQPQHF. CDR3 nucleotide sequence: TGTGCCAGTAGTATTGGGACAGGCAATCAGCCCCAGCATTTT.

The chain joins TRBV4-3 to TRBJ1-1, with D possibly TRBD1 on 5 matching bases. V was clipped by 5 bases and J by 5 bases, with 12 bases between them. This CDR3 comprises 13 residues. Germline V gene data show CDR1 as LGHNA and CDR2 as YSLEER. The CDR3 loop reads CASSSRGMTEAFF. As DNA, the CDR3 is TGCGCCAGCAGCTCCCGGGGGATGACTGAAGCTTTCTTT.

CDR3 in amino acids: CASSFIRDRGRGYGYTF. CDR3 sequence (DNA): TGTGCCAGCAGCTTCATCCGGGACAGGGGTCGGGGCTATGGCTACACCTTC. The chain joins TRBV11-2 to TRBJ1-2; TRBD1 agrees at 10 bases. The CDR3 spans 17 residues. V was clipped by 3 bases and J by 4 bases; unmatched bases: 11. Germline values: CDR1 SGHAT, CDR2 FQNNGV.

V usage is TRBV6-1 and J usage is TRBJ2-7; tentatively, D is TRBD2 (5 bases). V was pared by 3 bases and J by 0 bases, with 6 bases between. This CDR3 contains 13 residues. Germline CDR1 and CDR2: MNHNS and SASEGT. This chain's CDR3 is CASSEGSSYEQYF. CDR3 bases: TGTGCCAGCAGTGAGGGGAGCTCCTACGAGCAGTACTTC.